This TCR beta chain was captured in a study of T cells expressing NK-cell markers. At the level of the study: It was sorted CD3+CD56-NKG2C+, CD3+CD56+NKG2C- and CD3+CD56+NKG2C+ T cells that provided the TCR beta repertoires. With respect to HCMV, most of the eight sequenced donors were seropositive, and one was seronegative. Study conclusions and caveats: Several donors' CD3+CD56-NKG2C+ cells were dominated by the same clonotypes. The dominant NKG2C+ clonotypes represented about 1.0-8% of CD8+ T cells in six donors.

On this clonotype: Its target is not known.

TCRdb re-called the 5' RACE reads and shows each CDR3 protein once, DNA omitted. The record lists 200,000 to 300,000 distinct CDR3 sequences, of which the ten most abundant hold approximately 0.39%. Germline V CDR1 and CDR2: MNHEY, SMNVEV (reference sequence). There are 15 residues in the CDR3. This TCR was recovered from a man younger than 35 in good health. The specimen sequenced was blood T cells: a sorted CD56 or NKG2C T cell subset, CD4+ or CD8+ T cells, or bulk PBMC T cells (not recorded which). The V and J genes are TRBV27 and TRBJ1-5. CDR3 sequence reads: CASSLQGRSNQPQHF.